These 12 T cell receptor beta chains originate from one sample sequenced in a study of identical twins. MiXCR, applied by TCRdb to the 5' RACE reads, yields one record per CDR3 protein. The data show about 690,000 distinct CDR3 sequences, 21% seen once. These data also formed part of another study, on T cells expressing NK-cell markers.

Sequences were obtained from PBMCs. The origin of the receptors is a woman between 18 and 30 years old in good health.

This clonotype showed up just a few times. The V gene is TRBV5-1, the J gene TRBJ2-2; 7 nucleotides align to TRBD1. This CDR3 spans 15 amino acids. Germline CDR1 and CDR2: SGHRS and YFSETQ. J was trimmed by 5 bases and V by 0 bases; bases with no gene match: 4. CDR3 nucleotides: TGCGCCAGCAGCTTGGGCAGGGGGAAGACCGGGGAGCTGTTTTTT. Translated: CASSLGRGKTGELFF.

The chain carries TRBV6-5 and TRBJ2-7; 7 bases align to TRBD2. Germline-derived CDR1 and CDR2 are MNHEY and SVGAGI. The CDR3 has 14 amino acids. V lost 4 bases and J lost 0; bases outside the gene matches: 3. The CDR3 DNA reads TGTGCCAGCAGTTCCCCGGGAGGCTCCTACGAGCAGTACTTC. Its protein is CASSSPGGSYEQYF.

The chain has TRBV28 and TRBJ2-7, with no clear D. The V end was cut by 3 bases, the J end by 7 bases, with 13 bases between. This CDR3 comprises 13 residues. Germline CDR1 reads MDHEN; CDR2 reads SYDVKM. The CDR3 DNA sequence: TGTGCCAGCAGTTTCGACACCATCGGTGAGCAGTACTTC. It is translated as CASSFDTIGEQYF.

This clonotype showed up many times. This chain links TRBV27 with TRBJ2-5, with a weak D call TRBD2 (5 bases). Germline values: CDR1 MNHEY, CDR2 SMNVEV (reference sequence). V lost 4 bases and J 9 bases, leaving 24 bases between the germline ends. CDR3 size: 16 residues. CDR3 in DNA: TGTGCCAGCAGTTCCGGATCCGGGGTCCGTTCGGAGGCCCAGTACTTC. It yields the protein CASSSGSGVRSEAQYF.

This clonotype was seen more than once but under ten times. The chain couples TRBV12-3 or TRBV12-4 to TRBJ1-5, with 7 positions matching TRBD1. The CDR3 length is 16 residues. Trimming at V came to 5 bases and at J to 2 bases, leaving 9 bases not matched to a gene. This chain's CDR3 is CASSHENRGGNQPQHF. CDR3 sequence (DNA): TGTGCCAGCAGTCACGAGAACAGGGGCGGCAATCAGCCCCAGCATTTT.

This chain uses TRBV6-1 with TRBJ2-3, with D uncertain. Germline loops: CDR1 MNHNS, CDR2 SASEGT. The CDR3 has 15 residues. The V end was cut by 4 bases, the J end by 1 base, with 12 bases between. The CDR3 sequence is CASSGVLEGTDTQYF. CDR3 DNA: TGTGCCAGCAGTGGTGTACTTGAGGGCACAGATACGCAGTATTTT.

In this sample, this clonotype turned up many times. The chain has TRBV12-3 or TRBV12-4 and TRBJ2-3; no clear D gene. The CDR3 spans 12 residues. V was cut by 3 bases and J by 6 bases, with 7 bases left in between. The CDR3, as DNA: TGTGCCAGCAGTTTTCGGCCGGATACGCAGTATTTT. This codes for CASSFRPDTQYF.

The table lists this clonotype with a few counts. The chain couples TRBV27 to TRBJ2-1, with TRBD2 matching over 10 bases. This CDR3 has 16 residues. The germline V gene has CDR1 MNHEY and CDR2 SMNVEV (reference sequence). V gave up 2 bases and J gave up 4 bases; unmatched junction bases: 5. CDR3 nucleotide sequence: TGTGCCAGCAGTTTACGGACTAGCGGAGCATACAATGAGCAGTTCTTC. It encodes CASSLRTSGAYNEQFF.

This rearrangement joins TRBV13 to TRBJ2-7; D is perhaps TRBD2 (6 bases). Germline V gives CDR1 PRHDT, CDR2 FYEKMQ (reference sequence). V shed 8 bases and J shed 4 bases, with 15 bases lying between them. The CDR3 runs to 13 residues. CDR3 protein: CASSEGSIYEQYF. CDR3 sequence (DNA): TGTGCCAGCTCGGAGGGCTCTATATACGAGCAGTACTTC.

This clonotype showed up many times. J is TRBJ2-1 and V is TRBV9; D remains unclear. The CDR3 is made up of 14 amino acids. Germline CDR1 and CDR2: SGDLS and YYNGEE. Between the trimmed V and J ends, which lost 0 bases and 8 bases, there was a span of 12 bases. CDR3 residues: CASSVGGTSYEQFF. The CDR3 DNA is TGTGCCAGCAGCGTAGGAGGAACGAGCTATGAGCAGTTCTTC.

The rearrangement uses TRBV7-9 and TRBJ1-1; no clear D gene. This CDR3 region has 13 residues. Germline assignment: CDR1 SEHNR and CDR2 FQNEAQ (reference sequence). Trimming stripped 1 base from V and 7 bases from J, with 10 bases between. CDR3 sequence (DNA): TGTGCCAGCAGCTTAGGGGCGGAAGGTGAAGCTTTCTTT. It codes for CASSLGAEGEAFF.

The chain couples TRBV5-1 to TRBJ1-1; D gene uncertain. V was cut by 0 bases and J by 5 bases, with 11 bases left in between. The CDR3 has 14 amino acids. CDR1 is SGHRS and CDR2 is YFSETQ in the germline V gene. The CDR3 nucleotides read TGCGCCAGCAGCTTGGCGGAGGGAAAGACTGAAGCTTTCTTT. Residues: CASSLAEGKTEAFF.